This TCR beta chain came from a study of shared clonotypes between healthy human individuals. Study-wide context: Samples came from a couple of female and a few male donors aged 18 to 49.

Broader study findings: Since donors were few, the genetic and exposure-history diversity represented was limited.

Comments on this clone: Its antigen is currently unknown.

The germline V gene has CDR1 SGHRS and CDR2 YFSETQ. The CDR3 length is 14 residues. V was trimmed by 1 base and J by 0 bases, leaving 8 bases between them. Loaded into unsorted PBMC replicate PCRs was approximately 300 ng DNA, 25,000 to 35,000 T cell genomes. How the authors handled the data: Junction-only sequences without quality scores came from ImmunoSEQ, so filtering differed. Sequencing used immunoSEQ multiplex PCR; TCRdb keeps in-frame clones, though not all of them. D and trimming come from the DNA, and the V and J calls and clone size come from that table. Found here are roughly 500,000 clones, around 73% of them singletons; the top ten hold approximately 12%.

Specimen: PBMCs. The chain carries TRBV5-1 and TRBJ2-7; D may be TRBD2 (5 bases). The TCR originated in a woman in her thirties or forties in good health. Some clones in this sample may be carry-over from other donors' samples. The CDR3 here is CASSLFSGSYEQYF. Written as DNA, the CDR3 is TGCGCCAGCAGCTTGTTCAGCGGCTCCTACGAGCAGTACTTC.